Sequencing of this T cell receptor (beta chain) was carried out in a study of metastatic and nonmetastatic thyroid tumors. Study in general: Comparative analysis of repertoires was undertaken across blood and tumor or nodule tissue obtained from malignant and benign thyroid patients. Whole-study results and caveats: Compared with benign nodules, malignant thyroid tumors were reported to have significantly higher TCR beta diversity in both blood and tumor.

By share, this clone counts as medium-sized. The antigen is not known. The CDR3 contains 13 residues. Between the trimmed V and J ends, which lost 2 bases and 2 bases, there was a span of 6 bases. The germline V gene encodes CDR1 MNHEY and CDR2 SVGEGT. Original processing notes: Construction of a distant-metastasis classifier for papillary thyroid cancer relied on CDR3 differences across clinicopathological groups. TCRdb re-clonotyped the PCR reads via MiXCR. The V and J calls and clone size come from TCRdb's table, not from the authors' own analysis. The sample records 20,000 to 30,000 clones, just under 15% being singletons. All patients reached thyroid surgery having received no treatment beforehand.

This sequence was found in a female donor with papillary thyroid cancer or a benign thyroid nodule (not recorded which). Some clones in this sample may be carry-over from other donors' samples. J is TRBJ1-2 and V is TRBV6-2 or TRBV6-3, with TRBD1 as a possible D gene (5 bases). Sequenced material: blood. CDR3 amino acids: CASSYRDNYGYTF. The CDR3 bases are TGTGCCAGCAGTTACCGGGACAACTATGGCTACACCTTC.